This T cell receptor (beta chain) was captured by sequencing in a study of T cells after posttransplantation cyclophosphamide. General study findings and limits: Donor-recipient repertoire similarity was low at 1-2 months, rising over year one. Skin or GI-infiltrating T cells shared few TRB sequences with blood. After PTCy, TRB diversity resembled that of CNI/methotrexate controls.

This table comes from immunoSEQ multiplex PCR, and its TCRdb copy is limited to in-frame clones, with some not included. The sample has about 15,000 clones; around 82% are singletons. Of note for this clone: No antigen is known for it.

The CDR3 loop spans 13 amino acids. V was cut by 8 bases and J by 2 bases, with 10 bases left in between. The germline V gene encodes CDR1 MDHEN and CDR2 SYDVKM. Control samples came 1 year after myeloablative marrow transplants with methotrexate plus calcineurin inhibitor. The material sequenced was PBMCs, taken 350 to 400 days after allogeneic stem cell transplant with calcineurin inhibitor and methotrexate. This rearrangement joins TRBV28 to TRBJ1-3; D remains unclear. The origin of this receptor is a male patient aged 18-29 years who received an allogeneic stem cell transplant from a related donor, was CMV-positive, and had no GVHD. A share of the T cells may be of graft donor origin. This chain's CDR3 is CASSGVAGNTIYF. As DNA, the CDR3 is TGTGCCAGCTCGGGTGTGGCTGGAAACACCATATATTTT.